This T cell receptor beta chain was documented in a study of shared clonotypes between healthy human individuals. CDR3 length equals 15 residues. In germline, CDR1 is SGHRS, CDR2 YFSETQ. The V and J ends lost 6 bases and 4 bases, in that order; junction bases with no gene match: 9. Sequencing used immunoSEQ multiplex PCR; TCRdb keeps in-frame clones, though not all of them. The data contain about 610,000 clones, 95% to 98% of them seen just once; the ten biggest clones take up 0.045% to 0.06%. V usage is TRBV5-1 and J usage is TRBJ2-1; 8 bases align to TRBD1. The sample taken for sequencing was naive CD4+ T cells sorted from blood. The subset denotes: CD45RA+ positively selected. The receptor's source is a woman aged 25 to 39 in good health. Here the CDR3 DNA reads TGCGCCAGCACTCGAACAGGGGGGATATACAATGAGCAGTTCTTC. Translation gives CASTRTGGIYNEQFF.